A single sample gave rise to the 30 T cell receptor beta chains below, sequenced in a study of cytomegalovirus exposure and HLA in healthy donors (dated by TCRdb to about 2017). To prepare the library, the immunoSEQ multiplex PCR assay was applied. For the multiplex PCR, a mixture combining 60 forward primers for TCR Vbeta segments and 13 reverse primers for TCR Jbeta segments was used. TCRdb limited this immuneACCESS table to in-frame rearrangements with V and J called. A share of clones is missing; checked studies link under half to unresolved V genes, and the rest is unexplained. The sample contains tens of thousands of clones, 75% to 80% of them found a single time. The ten top clones hold 7.8% of the sample. The source material was PBMCs. The origin of the receptors is a man in his late teens or twenties in good health and CMV-seropositive.

The sample holds one count of this clone. V usage is TRBV30 and J usage is TRBJ2-2, with 8 bases identical to TRBD1. The CDR3 has 14 amino acids. Losses at the gene ends were 3 bases for V and 5 bases for J; bases not matched to a gene: 5. Per the germline V gene, CDR1 is GTSNPN and CDR2 is SVGIG (reference sequence). The CDR3 sequence: CAWRTTGATGELFF. DNA for the CDR3: TGTGCCTGGAGGACGACAGGGGCGACCGGGGAGCTGTTTTTT.

This chain connects TRBV13 to TRBJ2-7; 9 nucleotides align to TRBD2. Germline V gene sequence: CDR1 PRHDT, CDR2 FYEKMQ (reference sequence). The J segment lost 5 bases and the V segment lost 7 bases, leaving 12 bases of the junction unmatched. The CDR3 spans 15 residues. Written as DNA, the CDR3 is TGTGCCAGCACCCTGGGCGGGGGGGCGATCAACGAGCAGTACTTC. Amino acids: CASTLGGGAINEQYF.

The V call is TRBV7-3, the J call TRBJ1-6; TRBD1 might be the D (6 bases). Germline V CDR1 and CDR2: SGHTA, FQGTGA. The CDR3 has 14 residues. V was cut by 5 bases and J by 4 bases, with 9 bases left in between. The CDR3 loop is CASSRTVYNSPLHF. As DNA, the CDR3 is TGTGCCAGCAGCCGGACAGTTTATAATTCACCCCTCCACTTT.

The chain has TRBV30 and TRBJ2-7; D perhaps matches TRBD1 (6 bases). Trimming removed 3 bases at V and 3 bases at J, with 12 bases between. This CDR3 is 13 amino acids long. Germline V gene lookup returns CDR1 GTSNPN and CDR2 SVGIG (reference sequence). CDR3 nucleotide sequence: TGTGCCTGGAGGGTACAGGGTTACTACGAGCAGTACTTC. Its translation is CAWRVQGYYEQYF.

The CDR3 spells CASSQRDRAGQPQHF. CDR3 in DNA: TGCGCCAGCAGTCAGCGCGACAGGGCTGGTCAGCCCCAGCATTTT. This chain links TRBV23-1 with TRBJ1-5; 7 positions match TRBD1. TRBV23-1 is labeled an ORF, and its function is uncertain. V lost 3 bases to trimming and J lost 6 bases; unmatched junction nucleotides: 8. CDR3 length: 15 residues.

The V and J genes are TRBV5-1 and TRBJ1-1; D is undetermined. CDR1 and CDR2 (germline): SGHRS, YFSETQ. The length of the CDR3 is 15 residues. The V gene lost 1 base and the J gene lost 1 base, with 11 bases spanning the gap. The CDR3 bases are TGCGCCAGCAGCTTGTCCGGGAGCCCGAACACTGAAGCTTTCTTT. Residues: CASSLSGSPNTEAFF.

The V gene is TRBV7-9, the J gene TRBJ2-3; no reliable D call. V lost 5 bases and J lost 8, with 14 bases in between. This CDR3 comprises 13 residues. Germline assignment: CDR1 SEHNR and CDR2 FQNEAQ (reference sequence). The CDR3: CASSPGPTPTQYF. The CDR3 DNA follows: TGTGCCAGCAGCCCAGGCCCAACCCCTACGCAGTATTTT.

This clone was found once. V is TRBV30 and J is TRBJ2-1; no firm D call. This CDR3 contains 11 residues. Germline CDR1 reads GTSNPN; CDR2 reads SVGIG (reference sequence). V lost 2 bases to trimming and J lost 6 bases, with 5 bases between them. The CDR3 nucleotides are TGTGCCTGGAGTCTAGGCAATGAGCAGTTCTTC. This encodes CAWSLGNEQFF.

The rearrangement uses TRBV30 and TRBJ2-3; D possibly corresponds to TRBD2 (7 bases). Germline values: CDR1 GTSNPN, CDR2 SVGIG (reference sequence). The V and J ends lost 2 bases and 4 bases respectively, with 16 bases between them. This CDR3 has 15 residues. The CDR3 sequence is CAWSMGGGGSDTQYF. The CDR3 bases are TGTGCCTGGAGTATGGGGGGCGGGGGTTCAGATACGCAGTATTTT.

The chain uses TRBV10-3 and TRBJ1-2; 8 positions match TRBD1. This CDR3 spans 14 amino acids. V lost 1 base and J lost 6; bases outside the gene matches: 4. Germline lookup yields CDR1 ENHRY and CDR2 SYGVKD. In nucleotides, the CDR3 is TGTGCCATCAGTGAGTTTGAGGACAGGGATGGCTACACCTTC. Its translation: CAISEFEDRDGYTF.

The chain has TRBV6-5 and TRBJ1-1; possibly TRBD1 for D (6 bases). V lost 5 bases to trimming and J lost 3 bases, with 13 bases between them. Germline V gene data show CDR1 as MNHEY and CDR2 as SVGAGI. This CDR3 is 14 amino acids long. DNA of the CDR3: TGTGCCAGCAGTCAGGCAGGGGCAGACACTGAAGCTTTCTTT. Amino acid sequence: CASSQAGADTEAFF.

CDR3 residues: CASSTLAGASQPQHF. CDR3 in DNA: TGTGCCAGCAGTACGCTCGCGGGGGCGAGTCAGCCCCAGCATTTT. The rearrangement links TRBV6-1 to TRBJ1-5, with a tentative D call TRBD1 (6 bases). The germline V gene encodes CDR1 MNHNS and CDR2 SASEGT. Trimming removed 5 bases from V and 6 bases from J, with 17 bases in between. The CDR3 is 15 amino acids.

V is TRBV5-1 and J is TRBJ2-7, with a weak D call TRBD2 (5 bases). Trimming cost V 4 bases and J 5 bases, with 16 bases left between them. CDR1 SGHRS and CDR2 YFSETQ come from the germline V gene. The CDR3 extends over 14 amino acids. This CDR3 reads CASSPSPGVDEQYF. The CDR3 nucleotides are TGCGCCAGCAGCCCCTCACCCGGGGTCGACGAGCAGTACTTC.

The chain joins TRBV7-2 to TRBJ1-6; D gene unclear. The ends were cut back, 7 bases at V and 2 bases at J, with 3 bases in the middle. CDR1 is SGHTA, CDR2 FQGNSA, per germline. The CDR3 length is 12 residues. The CDR3 region has the DNA TGTGCCAGCAAGCCCTATAATTCACCCCTCCACTTT. It yields the protein CASKPYNSPLHF.

The V gene is TRBV11-3, the J gene TRBJ1-1, with 8 positions matching TRBD1. This CDR3 spans 16 amino acids. V dropped 5 bases and J dropped 0; count of bases not matched to a gene: 8. CDR1 SGHNT and CDR2 YENEEA come from the germline V gene. CDR3 nucleotide sequence: TGTGCCAGCAGCCCTAAACGACAGGGGTTGAACACTGAAGCTTTCTTT. Residues: CASSPKRQGLNTEAFF.

The chain couples TRBV5-4 to TRBJ1-6; tentative D call: TRBD1 (5 bases). This CDR3 comprises 15 residues. V was shortened by 4 bases and J by 3 bases, with 11 bases between the two germline ends. CDR1 is SGHNT and CDR2 is YYREEE in the germline V gene (reference sequence). CDR3 bases: TGTGCCAGCAGCCTGCAGGGCTACTATAATTCACCCCTCCACTTT. This sequence encodes CASSLQGYYNSPLHF.

The chain uses TRBV6-6 and TRBJ1-1, with D possibly TRBD1 on 5 matching bases. Germline V gives CDR1 MNHNY, CDR2 SVGAGI (reference sequence). Trimming cost V 5 bases and J 1 base, with 11 bases left between them. The CDR3 extends over 14 amino acids. Here the CDR3 reads CASSNDQGNTEAFF. CDR3 coding DNA: TGTGCCAGCAGTAACGACCAGGGGAACACTGAAGCTTTCTTT.

This clone appeared a single time. The genes are TRBV5-4 and TRBJ2-2; perhaps TRBD2 as D (6 bases). Trimming took 0 bases from V and 4 from J, leaving 13 bases between them. Germline CDR1 and CDR2: SGHNT and YYREEE (reference sequence). CDR3 length: 16 amino acids. For the CDR3, the DNA is TGTGCCAGCAGCTTGGACCTAGCGACGGGCACCGGGGAGCTGTTTTTT. Translation: CASSLDLATGTGELFF.

V gene TRBV6-5 combines with J gene TRBJ1-6; D is uncertain. The CDR3 has 14 residues. The V end lost 0 bases, the J end lost 8 bases, and 8 bases lay between the germline ends. From germline, CDR1 is MNHEY and CDR2 SVGAGI. CDR3 DNA sequence: TGTGCCAGCAGTTACTCCAAAACGGATTCACCCCTCCACTTT. Translating it yields CASSYSKTDSPLHF.

This clone was recorded a few times. CDR3 sequence: CASSRDRATDTQYF. CDR3 nucleotide sequence: TGTGCCAGCAGCAGGGACAGGGCCACAGATACGCAGTATTTT. The chain joins TRBV6-6 to TRBJ2-3; 9 positions agree with TRBD1. Germline values: CDR1 MNHNY, CDR2 SVGAGI (reference sequence). Unmatched junction bases numbered 3, after V lost 6 bases and J lost 2 bases. The CDR3 totals 14 residues.

This rearrangement joins TRBV10-3 to TRBJ1-2; 8 bases fit TRBD1. Germline assignment: CDR1 ENHRY and CDR2 SYGVKD. V lost 7 bases to trimming and J lost 8 bases; unmatched junction nucleotides: 12. The CDR3 contains 14 residues. The CDR3 is CAIIDGQGASGYTF. Written as DNA, the CDR3 is TGTGCCATCATCGATGGACAGGGTGCCAGCGGCTACACCTTC.

This chain connects TRBV29-1 to TRBJ2-2; TRBD1 matches at 8 bases. CDR3 length: 15 amino acids. CDR1 and CDR2 from the germline V gene are SQVTM and ANQGSEA. Unmatched junction bases numbered 2, after V lost 1 base and J lost 1 base. CDR3 in amino acids: CSVEGDRRNTGELFF. In DNA form, the CDR3 reads TGCAGCGTTGAAGGGGACAGGAGGAACACCGGGGAGCTGTTTTTT.

The chain is built from TRBV19 and TRBJ1-5, with a weak D call TRBD1 (6 bases). Trimming took off 4 bases at V and 10 bases at J, with 11 bases between the two ends. This CDR3 is 12 amino acids long. Germline CDR1 reads LNHDA; CDR2 reads SQIVND (reference sequence). The CDR3 DNA follows: TGTGCCAGTAGTAGGTACAGGGAACCCCAGCATTTT. The encoded protein is CASSRYREPQHF.

V is TRBV27 and J is TRBJ2-1; TRBD2 is a possible D gene (6 bases). V was shortened by 5 bases and J by 3 bases, with 8 bases between the two germline ends. Germline-derived CDR1 and CDR2 are MNHEY and SMNVEV (reference sequence). The CDR3 loop spans 13 amino acids. CDR3 bases: TGTGCCAGCAGTCTGGGGGGCTACAATGAGCAGTTCTTC. Translated, it gives CASSLGGYNEQFF.

The chain links TRBV29-1 to TRBJ2-7; a possible D gene is TRBD1 (5 bases). Germline V gene sequence: CDR1 SQVTM, CDR2 ANQGSEA. The V end was cut by 7 bases, the J end by 4 bases, with 14 bases between. The CDR3 runs 12 residues. CDR3 coding DNA: TGCAGCGCCAGGGTCGGAATGTACGAGCAGTACTTC. Translated, it gives CSARVGMYEQYF.

The chain employs TRBV28 and TRBJ1-5; possible D gene TRBD1, 5 bases. Trimming took off 5 bases at V and 5 bases at J, with 16 bases between the two ends. This CDR3 spans 15 amino acids. The V gene's germline CDR1 is MDHEN and CDR2 SYDVKM. The CDR3 sequence is CASSNRQLEYQPQHF. The CDR3 bases are TGTGCCAGCAGTAACAGACAGTTGGAGTATCAGCCCCAGCATTTT.

The chain recombines TRBV7-9 with TRBJ2-7; TRBD1 agrees at 8 bases. Losses at the gene ends were 2 bases for V and 5 bases for J; bases not matched to a gene: 5. The CDR3 spans 14 residues. Germline V CDR1 and CDR2: SEHNR, FQNEAQ (reference sequence). The CDR3 DNA sequence: TGTGCCAGCAGCTTAATGGACAGGGACCACGAGCAGTACTTC. Its protein is CASSLMDRDHEQYF. Full variable domain (missing parts from reference TRBV7-9 and TRBJ2-7): DTGVSQNPRHKITKRGQNVTFRCDPISEHNRLYWYRQTLGQGPEFLTYFQNEAQLEKSRLLSDRFSAERPKGSFSTLEIQRTEQGDSAMYLCASSLMDRDHEQYFGPGTRLTVT.

The rearrangement uses TRBV10-3 and TRBJ1-1; D is possibly TRBD1 (5 bases). The CDR3 totals 12 residues. V shed 3 bases and J shed 6 bases, with 8 bases lying between them. Per the germline V gene, CDR1 is ENHRY and CDR2 is SYGVKD. In DNA form, the CDR3 reads TGTGCCATCAGTGATGGAGGGGCTGAAGCTTTCTTT. Translating gives CAISDGGAEAFF.

The sample holds one count of this clone. The V and J genes are TRBV9 and TRBJ1-5, with 11 bases lining up with TRBD1. The CDR3 covers 15 residues. Germline V gene lookup returns CDR1 SGDLS and CDR2 YYNGEE. V shed 0 bases, J shed 6 bases, and the junction held 2 bases outside the gene matches. CDR3 bases: TGTGCCAGCAGCGTAGGGGACAGGGGGTCTCAGCCCCAGCATTTT. It specifies CASSVGDRGSQPQHF.

The rearrangement links TRBV30 to TRBJ1-1, with 7 bases that match TRBD1. The CDR3 runs to 14 residues. The V segment lost 4 bases and the J segment 7 bases; nucleotides outside the gene matches: 12. Germline V CDR1 and CDR2: GTSNPN, SVGIG (reference sequence). The CDR3 coding sequence is TGTGCCTGGATTACTAACGCGGGACAGAGTGAAGCTTTCTTT. Its protein is CAWITNAGQSEAFF.